One T cell receptor beta chain is described in this entry. What it binds is not known. The data belong to a study of OX40 agonist ivuxolimab in advanced cancers. Study background: Patients were given ivuxolimab, an antibody that agonizes OX40 (CD134). Three patients, one with hepatocellular carcinoma and two with cutaneous melanoma, responded partially.

Points from the study as a whole: Expansion of clones was among the lowest in partial responders at 0.1-3.0 mg/kg.

Sampled blood was obtained at baseline, cycle 4 day 1, and cycle 7 day 1. Profiling relied on immunoSEQ multiplex PCR, and the TCRdb table lists in-frame clones only, not all of them. The table records roughly 15,000 clones, around nine tenths of them present only once. This specimen was CD4+ or CD8+ T cells sorted from blood, taken in a trial of the OX40 agonist ivuxolimab. The source is an adult with an advanced solid tumor such as melanoma, head and neck, liver or kidney cancer.

In DNA form, the CDR3 reads TGCGCCAGCAGCCAAGACCCGCCTAGCGAGCAGTACTTC. Its protein product is CASSQDPPSEQYF. The V gene is TRBV4-1, the J gene TRBJ2-7; no definite D call. The V end was cut by 0 bases, the J end by 6 bases, with 9 bases between. Germline assignment: CDR1 MGHRA and CDR2 YSYEKL. The CDR3 has 13 amino acids.